This T cell receptor beta chain was observed in a study of OX40 agonist ivuxolimab in advanced cancers. Regarding the research as a whole: Ivuxolimab was an agonistic, fully human IgG2 monoclonal antibody directed against OX40 (CD134), a costimulatory receptor. Intravenous ivuxolimab was administered to patients every 2 weeks at six dose levels: 0.01, 0.1, 0.3, 1.5, 3 and 10 mg/kg. Among the roughly 52 dose-escalation patients, around 19 had hepatocellular carcinoma, 15 or so melanoma, 9 renal cell carcinoma and 9 head and neck cancer. A male proportion of 70% to 90% and a mean age of around 60 years, ranging from 23 to 79, were recorded for the dose-escalation cohort. Prior anti-PD-1, anti-PD-L1 or anti-CTLA-4 therapy was permitted, and 30% to 50% of dose-escalation patients had received checkpoint inhibitors. Partial responses occurred in three dose-escalation patients: two with cutaneous melanoma and one with hepatocellular carcinoma. Peripheral TCRbeta sequencing aimed to test whether ivuxolimab altered TCR sequence diversity and caused clonal T-cell expansion. The paper describes the monotherapy dose-escalation part (N of about 52 patients) of the phase I trial of ivuxolimab. General conclusions and limits of the study: On average, CD8+ T cells showed more expanded clones than CD4+ T cells after ivuxolimab. At doses from 0.1 to 3.0 mg/kg, clonal expansion was seen in both CD4+ and CD8+ blood T cells between baseline and week 6. Low levels of normalized T-cell clonal expansion were also seen in some nonresponding patients. The antigen specificity of the clonally expanded peripheral T cells was not determined. Partial responders in the 0.1-3.0 mg/kg groups had among the lowest normalized peripheral clonal expansion, especially among CD8+ T cells.

To note about this clone: Its antigen is unknown. No base quality values were provided; no much bigger clone lies one nucleotide off.

Patients with a history of autoimmune disease or receiving systemic immunosuppression were excluded from the trial. Peripheral blood for TCR sequencing was collected from all dose cohorts at baseline, on cycle 4 day 1, and on cycle 7 day 1. Samples were obtained from an open-label, multicenter, first-in-human phase I dose-escalation trial of ivuxolimab. The trial enrolled adults with locally advanced or metastatic head and neck squamous cell, hepatocellular, melanoma or renal cell carcinoma. Before TCR sequencing, CD4+ T cells and CD8+ T cells were sorted from peripheral blood as separate populations. Taken from the germline V gene, the CDR1 and CDR2 loops are SGHTA and FQGNSA. From the cysteine through the phenylalanine, the CDR3 covers 14 amino acids. CDR3 DNA is the only sequence kept; it has 42 bases, read in frame from the first base. Trimmed from V: 4 bases; trimmed from J: 7 bases; junction bases lacking a gene match: 9.

Genomic DNA was extracted from sorted cells for sequencing of the TCRbeta CDR3 region. The immunoSEQ Assay was used for sequencing of TCRbeta CDR3 regions. TCRdb stores this immuneACCESS table with in-frame sequences only. Part of the clones is absent; in the studies checked, under half of the shortfall reflects unresolved V genes, and no reason is known for the rest. For this sample the table gives more than 80,000 clones, of which 90% were detected only once. The leading ten clones occupy 0.45% to 0.5% of the sample. This specimen was CD4+ or CD8+ T cells sorted from blood, taken in a trial of the OX40 agonist ivuxolimab. The sequence was collected from an adult with an advanced solid tumor such as melanoma, head and neck, liver or kidney cancer. The chain employs TRBV7-2 and TRBJ1-2, and 7 junctional nucleotides match TRBD1. The CDR3 protein is CASSSYDRASGYTF. The sequenced DNA is TGTGCCAGCAGCTCCTATGACAGGGCAAGTGGCTACACCTTC.